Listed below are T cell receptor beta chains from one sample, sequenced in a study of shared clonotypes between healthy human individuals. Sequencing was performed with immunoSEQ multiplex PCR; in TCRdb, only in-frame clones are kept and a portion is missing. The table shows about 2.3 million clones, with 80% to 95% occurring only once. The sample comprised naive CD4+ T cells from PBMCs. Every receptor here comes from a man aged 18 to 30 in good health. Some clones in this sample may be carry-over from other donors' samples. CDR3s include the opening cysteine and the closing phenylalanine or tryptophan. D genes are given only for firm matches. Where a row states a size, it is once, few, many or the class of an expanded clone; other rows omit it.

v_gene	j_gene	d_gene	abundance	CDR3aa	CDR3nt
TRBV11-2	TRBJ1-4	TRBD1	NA	CASSLDRGDKLFF	TGTGCCAGCAGCTTAGACAGGGGGGACAAACTGTTTTTT
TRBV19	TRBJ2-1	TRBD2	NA	CASRRGRAGGNNEQFF	TGTGCCAGCCGGAGGGGTCGAGCGGGGGGGAACAATGAGCAGTTCTTC
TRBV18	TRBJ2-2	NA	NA	CASSPLISGNTGELFF	TGTGCCAGCTCCCCGCTAATTTCTGGGAACACCGGGGAGCTGTTTTTT
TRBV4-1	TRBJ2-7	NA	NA	CASSQALRDTGQYF	TGCGCCAGCAGCCAAGCCCTCCGGGACACCGGGCAGTACTTC
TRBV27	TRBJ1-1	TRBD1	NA	CASSLLPGGVGTEAFF	TGTGCCAGCAGCTTACTACCAGGGGGCGTGGGCACTGAAGCTTTCTTT
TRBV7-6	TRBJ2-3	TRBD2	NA	CASSLVAREGPVTQYF	TGTGCCAGCAGCTTAGTAGCGCGGGAGGGCCCGGTTACGCAGTATTTT
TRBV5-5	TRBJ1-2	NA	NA	CASSLVGAGGYTF	TGTGCCAGCAGCTTGGTAGGGGCCGGTGGCTACACCTTC
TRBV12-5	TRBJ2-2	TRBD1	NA	CASGLGQGTTGELFF	TGTGCTAGTGGTTTGGGACAGGGGACCACCGGGGAGCTGTTTTTT
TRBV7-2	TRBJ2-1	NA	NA	CASSPQPGEQFF	TGTGCCAGCAGCCCCCAGCCTGGGGAGCAGTTCTTC
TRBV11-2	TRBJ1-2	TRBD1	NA	CASSLAGTGWNGYTF	TGTGCCAGCAGCTTAGCCGGGACAGGGTGGAATGGCTACACCTTC
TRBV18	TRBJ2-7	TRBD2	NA	CASASTSGRYEQYF	TGTGCCAGCGCCTCCACTAGCGGGAGATACGAGCAGTACTTC
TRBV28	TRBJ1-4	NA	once	CASSPEVGIDEKLFF	TGTGCCAGCAGTCCCGAGGTGGGGATCGATGAAAAACTGTTTTTT
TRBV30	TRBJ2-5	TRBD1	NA	CAWSGTGAETQYF	TGTGCCTGGAGTGGGACAGGCGCGGAGACCCAGTACTTC
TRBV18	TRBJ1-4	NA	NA	CASSPGMREKLFF	TGTGCCAGCTCACCTGGGATGCGTGAAAAACTGTTTTTT
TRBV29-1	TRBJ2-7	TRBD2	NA	CSAGGASGSYEQYF	TGCAGCGCCGGGGGTGCTAGCGGGAGCTACGAGCAGTACTTC
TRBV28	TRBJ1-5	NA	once	CASSSQALDQPQHF	TGTGCCAGCAGTTCCCAGGCCTTAGATCAGCCCCAGCATTTT
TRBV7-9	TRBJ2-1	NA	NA	CASSLGLVIEDREQFF	TGTGCCAGCAGCTTAGGACTAGTTATAGAGGACCGTGAGCAGTTCTTC
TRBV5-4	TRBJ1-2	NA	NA	CASSLAAGRLFNYGYTF	TGTGCCAGCAGCTTGGCGGCAGGCCGTCTCTTTAACTATGGCTACACCTTC
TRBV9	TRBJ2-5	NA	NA	CASTPWASPQETQYF	TGTGCCAGCACCCCCTGGGCGTCCCCGCAAGAGACCCAGTACTTC
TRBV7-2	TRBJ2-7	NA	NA	CASSLATQYEQYF	TGTGCCAGCAGCTTAGCGACACAGTACGAGCAGTACTTC
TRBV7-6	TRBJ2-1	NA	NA	CASSLVRLNEQFF	TGTGCCAGCAGCTTAGTGAGGTTAAATGAGCAGTTCTTC
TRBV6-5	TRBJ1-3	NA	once	CASSYSRAGNTIYF	TGTGCCAGCAGTTACTCCAGGGCTGGAAACACCATATATTTT
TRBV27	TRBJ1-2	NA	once	CASTRLGAAEYGYTF	TGTGCCAGCACCCGACTAGGGGCGGCTGAGTATGGCTACACCTTC
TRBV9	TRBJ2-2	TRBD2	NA	CASSPPGTSGTENTGELFF	TGTGCCAGCAGCCCCCCCGGGACTAGCGGGACAGAGAACACCGGGGAGCTGTTTTTT
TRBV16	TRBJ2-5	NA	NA	CASSQSGETQYF	TGTGCCAGCAGCCAATCAGGAGAGACCCAGTACTTC
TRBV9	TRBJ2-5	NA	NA	CASSADALGETQYF	TGTGCCAGCAGCGCGGACGCGCTCGGAGAGACCCAGTACTTC
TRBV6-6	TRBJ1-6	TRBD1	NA	CASSYSGTGNSPLHF	TGTGCCAGCAGTTACAGTGGGACAGGCAATTCACCCCTCCACTTT
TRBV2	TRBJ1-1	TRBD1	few	CATTGEVGAEAFF	TGTGCCACCACAGGGGAGGTTGGGGCTGAAGCTTTCTTT
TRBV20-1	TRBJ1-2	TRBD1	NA	CSARTGNGYTF	TGCAGTGCCCGGACAGGTAACGGCTACACCTTC
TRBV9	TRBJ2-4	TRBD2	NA	CASSAQPGLAGDNIQYF	TGTGCCAGCAGCGCCCAGCCGGGACTAGCGGGAGATAACATTCAGTACTTC
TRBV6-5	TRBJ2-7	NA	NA	CASSYSTGTYEQYF	TGTGCCAGCAGTTACTCGACGGGGACTTACGAGCAGTACTTC
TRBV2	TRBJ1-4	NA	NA	CASSMEGVEKLFF	TGTGCCAGCAGTATGGAGGGCGTTGAAAAACTGTTTTTT
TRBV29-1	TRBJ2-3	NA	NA	CSGAGASSADTQYF	TGCAGCGGAGCAGGCGCTAGCTCGGCAGATACGCAGTATTTT
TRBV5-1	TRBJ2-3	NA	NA	CASSLWGTDTQYF	TGCGCCAGCAGCCTCTGGGGCACAGATACGCAGTATTTT
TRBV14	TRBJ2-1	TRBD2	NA	CASSRQGLAIEQFF	TGTGCCAGCAGCCGCCAGGGACTAGCGATAGAGCAGTTCTTC
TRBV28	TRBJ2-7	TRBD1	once	CASSRNRGYEQYF	TGTGCCAGCAGTAGGAACAGGGGCTACGAGCAGTACTTC
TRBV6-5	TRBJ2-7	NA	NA	CASSYYGAEQYF	TGTGCCAGCAGTTACTATGGTGCCGAGCAGTACTTC
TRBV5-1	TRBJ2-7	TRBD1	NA	CASSYATGVSYEQYF	TGCGCCAGCAGCTACGCGACAGGGGTATCCTACGAGCAGTACTTC
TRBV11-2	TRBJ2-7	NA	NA	CASSLGTEQYF	TGTGCCAGCTCATTGGGAACCGAGCAGTACTTC
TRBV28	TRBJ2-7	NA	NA	CASSLFGAGSNEQYF	TGTGCCAGCAGTTTATTCGGTGCAGGATCGAACGAGCAGTACTTC
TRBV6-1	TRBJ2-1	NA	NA	CASSAGVVDNEQFF	TGTGCCAGCAGTGCTGGGGTAGTAGACAATGAGCAGTTCTTC
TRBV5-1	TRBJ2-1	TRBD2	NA	CASSLGISAGGADNEQFF	TGCGCCAGCAGCTTGGGGATTTCGGCGGGAGGGGCTGACAATGAGCAGTTCTTC
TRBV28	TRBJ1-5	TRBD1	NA	CASSLGTAYNQPQHF	TGTGCCAGCAGTTTAGGGACAGCGTATAATCAGCCCCAGCATTTT
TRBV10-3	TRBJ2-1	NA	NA	CAIMRNLDGSYNEQFF	TGTGCCATCATGCGCAACCTGGACGGCTCCTACAATGAGCAGTTCTTC
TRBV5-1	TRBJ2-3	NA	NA	CASSLFSGGTDTQYF	TGCGCCAGCAGCTTGTTTTCGGGGGGCACAGATACGCAGTATTTT
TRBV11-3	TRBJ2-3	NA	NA	CASAKGRDTQYF	TGTGCCAGCGCAAAGGGGAGGGATACGCAGTATTTT
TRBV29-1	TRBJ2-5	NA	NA	CSVATVVKRETQYF	TGCAGCGTGGCAACCGTAGTCAAACGAGAGACCCAGTACTTC
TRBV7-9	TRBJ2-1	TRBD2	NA	CASSPLAGAEGNEQFF	TGTGCCAGCAGCCCCCTGGCGGGAGCAGAGGGTAATGAGCAGTTCTTC
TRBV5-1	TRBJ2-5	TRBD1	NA	CASSSLGQPQETQYF	TGCGCCAGCAGCTCGTTGGGACAGCCTCAAGAGACCCAGTACTTC
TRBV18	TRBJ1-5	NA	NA	CASSPGPNQPQHF	TGTGCCAGCTCACCGGGACCAAATCAGCCCCAGCATTTT
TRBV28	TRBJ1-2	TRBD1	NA	CASSWGGTANYGYTF	TGTGCCAGCAGTTGGGGGGGGACAGCCAACTATGGCTACACCTTC
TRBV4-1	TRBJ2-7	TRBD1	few	CASSQGLPGTGNTYEQYF	TGCGCCAGCAGCCAAGGTCTTCCCGGGACAGGGAATACCTACGAGCAGTACTTC
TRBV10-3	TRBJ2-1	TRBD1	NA	CAISRPGQLYNEQFF	TGTGCCATCAGCCGACCGGGACAGCTTTACAATGAGCAGTTCTTC
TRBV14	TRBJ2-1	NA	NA	CASSQDLWNEQFF	TGTGCCAGCAGCCAAGATCTTTGGAATGAGCAGTTCTTC
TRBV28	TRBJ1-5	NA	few	CASTLTSEPQHF	TGTGCCAGCACCCTAACGTCCGAGCCCCAGCATTTT